This TCR beta chain was recorded in a study of blood T cell repertoires in COVID-19. Study information: COVID-19 samples collected from the United States, Italy and Spain covered acute and convalescent phases. Nucleic acid was either cDNA or gDNA, and it came from T cells, B-cell-depleted T cells, or PBMCs.

As processed by the authors: Reference gene primer amplification yielded estimated nucleated cell counts. Measured with immunoSEQ multiplex PCR; TCRdb has only the in-frame clones, and not every one. The V and J calls and clone size are taken from that table; D and trimming were inferred from the DNA. The sample has around 170,000 clones, around 74% seen once. Input material: peripheral blood. The TCR comes from a woman aged 80 or older with acute or convalescent COVID-19.

The DNA for the CDR3 is TGTGCCAGCAGTCCCTATGGGGGGGGAGACACTGAAGCTTTCTTT. This sequence encodes CASSPYGGGDTEAFF. The gene calls are TRBV27 and TRBJ1-1; D might be TRBD1 (5 bases). Germline V gives CDR1 MNHEY, CDR2 SMNVEV (reference sequence). Trimming removed 5 bases at V and 3 bases at J, with 16 bases between. The CDR3 spans 15 residues.